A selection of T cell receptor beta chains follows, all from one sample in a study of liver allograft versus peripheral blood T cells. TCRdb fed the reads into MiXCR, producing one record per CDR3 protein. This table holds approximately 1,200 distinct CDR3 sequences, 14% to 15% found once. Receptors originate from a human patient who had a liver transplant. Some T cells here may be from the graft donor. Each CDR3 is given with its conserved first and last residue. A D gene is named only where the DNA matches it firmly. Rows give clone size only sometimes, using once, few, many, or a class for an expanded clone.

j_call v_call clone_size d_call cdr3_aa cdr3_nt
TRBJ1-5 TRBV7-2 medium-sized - CASSLTSRQPQHF TGTGCCAGCAGCTTAACGTCAAGGCAGCCCCAGCATTTT
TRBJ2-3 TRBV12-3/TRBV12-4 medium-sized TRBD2 CASSLGTSGNTDTQYF TGTGCCAGCAGCCTCGGGACTAGCGGGAATACAGATACGCAGTATTTT
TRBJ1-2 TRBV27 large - CASGWNSGYTF TGTGCCAGCGGATGGAACAGTGGCTACACCTTC
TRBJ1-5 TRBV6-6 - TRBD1 CASLQGGAQPQHF TGTGCCAGCCTCCAGGGGGGTGCTCAGCCCCAGCATTTT
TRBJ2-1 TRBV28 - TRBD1 CASSQNPTGGREQFF TGTGCCAGCAGTCAGAATCCGACAGGGGGGCGTGAGCAGTTCTTC
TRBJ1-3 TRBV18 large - CASSPSVGSGNTIYF TGTGCCAGCTCACCATCCGTGGGCTCCGGAAACACCATATATTTT
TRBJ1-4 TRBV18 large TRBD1 CASSPQVAGGGEKLFF TGTGCCAGCTCACCACAGGTTGCAGGGGGCGGTGAAAAACTGTTTTTT
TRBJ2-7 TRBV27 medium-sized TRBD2 CASSGTSGFLLQYF TGTGCCAGCAGTGGGACTAGCGGGTTTTTGTTGCAGTACTTC
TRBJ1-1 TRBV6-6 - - CASSLYGSTNTEAFF TGTGCCAGCAGTCTTTACGGTTCTACGAACACTGAAGCTTTCTTT
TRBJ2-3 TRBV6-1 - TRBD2 CASGLAGVPSTDTQYF TGTGCCAGCGGACTAGCGGGGGTTCCTAGCACAGATACGCAGTATTTT
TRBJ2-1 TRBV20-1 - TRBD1 CSAGIAPGGRNEHFF TGCAGTGCTGGAATCGCCCCAGGGGGACGCAATGAGCATTTCTTC
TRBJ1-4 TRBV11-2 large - CASSPLGDSEKLFF TGTGCCAGCAGCCCCTTGGGGGATAGCGAAAAACTGTTTTTT
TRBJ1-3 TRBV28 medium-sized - CASTMGGYSGNTIYF TGTGCCAGCACCATGGGGGGCTACAGTGGAAACACCATATATTTT
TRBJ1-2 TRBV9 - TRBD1 CASSPSETGYTNYGYTF TGTGCCAGCAGCCCTTCCGAGACAGGGTACACTAACTATGGCTACACCTTC
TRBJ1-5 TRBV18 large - CAITRGGIKSNQPQHF TGTGCCATAACCAGGGGCGGAATAAAGAGCAATCAGCCCCAGCATTTT
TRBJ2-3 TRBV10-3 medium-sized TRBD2 CAIRGGLEEGDTQYF TGTGCCATCAGAGGGGGACTAGAGGAGGGAGATACGCAGTATTTT
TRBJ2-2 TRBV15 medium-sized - CATSRIYTGSGPSAGELFF TGTGCCACCAGCAGAATTTACACGGGCAGCGGACCCTCCGCCGGGGAGCTGTTTTTT
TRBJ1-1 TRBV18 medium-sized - CASSEGGNTEAFF TGTGCCAGCTCCGAGGGGGGGAACACTGAAGCTTTCTTT
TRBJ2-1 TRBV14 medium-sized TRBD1 CASSQAPDRGPYNEQFF TGTGCCAGCAGCCAAGCCCCTGACAGGGGGCCCTACAATGAGCAGTTCTTC
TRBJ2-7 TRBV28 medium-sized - CASSPSMYEQYF TGTGCCAGCAGCCCATCTATGTACGAGCAGTACTTC
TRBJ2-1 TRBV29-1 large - CSFTTVNEQFF TGCAGCTTCACCACGGTAAATGAGCAGTTCTTC
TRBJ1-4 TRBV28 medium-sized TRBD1 CASSLTGATNEKLFF TGTGCCAGCAGTTTGACAGGGGCAACTAATGAAAAACTGTTTTTT
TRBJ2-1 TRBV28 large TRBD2 CASSLRTRANNEQFF TGTGCCAGCAGTCTTCGGACTAGGGCTAACAATGAGCAGTTCTTC
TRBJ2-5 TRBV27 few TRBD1 CASSFYRGETQYF TGTGCCAGCAGTTTCTACAGGGGAGAGACCCAGTACTTC
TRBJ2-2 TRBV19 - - CASSMPPANTGELFF TGTGCCAGTAGTATGCCACCAGCGAACACCGGGGAGCTGTTTTTT
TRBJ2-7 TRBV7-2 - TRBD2 CASRPTSAPTYEQYF TGTGCCAGCAGGCCGACTAGCGCACCAACCTACGAGCAGTACTTC
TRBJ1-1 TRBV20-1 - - CSAIGPNTEAFF TGCAGTGCTATAGGGCCTAACACTGAAGCTTTCTTT
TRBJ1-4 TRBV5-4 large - CASSFAGTGDNEKLFF TGTGCCAGCAGCTTCGCCGGGACGGGAGATAATGAAAAACTGTTTTTT
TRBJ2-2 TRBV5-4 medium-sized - CASSLFTGRNTGELFF TGTGCCAGCAGCCTCTTCACAGGGCGGAACACCGGGGAGCTGTTTTTT
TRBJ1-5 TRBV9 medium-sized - CASSVDQYQPQHF TGTGCCAGCAGCGTAGATCAGTATCAGCCCCAGCATTTT
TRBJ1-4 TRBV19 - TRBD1 CASRQPGQRNEKLFF TGTGCCAGTAGACAACCGGGACAGAGAAATGAAAAACTGTTTTTT
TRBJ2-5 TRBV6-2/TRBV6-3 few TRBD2 CASSRLAGLTFLYF TGTGCCAGCAGTCGGCTAGCGGGTCTCACTTTTTTATACTTC
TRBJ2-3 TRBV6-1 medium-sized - CASSENTGPNTQYF TGTGCCAGCAGTGAAAACACAGGCCCAAATACGCAGTATTTT
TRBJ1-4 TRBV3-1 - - CASSLWGGPSDEKLFF TGTGCCAGCAGCCTCTGGGGGGGGCCCTCGGACGAAAAACTGTTTTTT